The entry below describes one TCR beta chain. The sample comes from a study of blood T cell repertoires in COVID-19. In the study overall: Samples representing acute and convalescent COVID-19 were sourced from the United States, Italy and Spain. T cells, B-cell-depleted T cells, or PBMCs provided the cDNA or gDNA that served as material.

CDR3 length: 14 amino acids. Under the authors' procedure: Counts of nucleated cells, estimated from reference gene primer amplification, were obtained. Assay: immunoSEQ multiplex PCR; the TCRdb copy retains only in-frame clones and omits some. V and J calls and clone size are those listed in that table; D and trimming were worked out from the DNA. This table has about 130,000 clones, approximately 85% appearing once. The clonotype originates from a man older than 75 with active or convalescent COVID-19. The material sequenced was peripheral blood. The V gene is TRBV21-1, the J gene TRBJ1-3; the table's D call of TRBD1 was not tested on the DNA. TRBV21-1 is termed a pseudogene. CDR3 residues: CASSDRYSGNTIYF. The CDR3 bases are TGTGCCAGCAGCGACAGATACTCTGGAAACACCATATATTTT.